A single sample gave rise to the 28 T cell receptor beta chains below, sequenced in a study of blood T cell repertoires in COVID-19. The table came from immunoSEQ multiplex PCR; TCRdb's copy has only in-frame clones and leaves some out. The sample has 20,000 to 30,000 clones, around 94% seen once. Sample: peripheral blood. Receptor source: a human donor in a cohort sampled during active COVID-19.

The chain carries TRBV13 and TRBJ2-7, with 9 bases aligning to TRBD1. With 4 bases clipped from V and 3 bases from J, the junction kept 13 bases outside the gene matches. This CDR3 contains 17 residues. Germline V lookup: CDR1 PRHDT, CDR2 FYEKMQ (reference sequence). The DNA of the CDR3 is TGTGCCAGCAGCTCAGGGGGCCTGACAGGGGGAAGCTACGAGCAGTACTTC. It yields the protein CASSSGGLTGGSYEQYF.

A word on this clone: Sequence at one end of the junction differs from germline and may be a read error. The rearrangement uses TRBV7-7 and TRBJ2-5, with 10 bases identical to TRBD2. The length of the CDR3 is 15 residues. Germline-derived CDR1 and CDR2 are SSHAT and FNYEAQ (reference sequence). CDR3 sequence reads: CASSLLAGKGETQYF. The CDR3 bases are TGTGCTAGCAGCTTACTAGCGGGAAAAGGGGAGACCCAGTACTTC.

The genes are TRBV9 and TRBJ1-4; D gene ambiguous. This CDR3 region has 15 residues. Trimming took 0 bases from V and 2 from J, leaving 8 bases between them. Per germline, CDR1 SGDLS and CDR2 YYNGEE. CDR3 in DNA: TGTGCCAGCAGCGTAGGGCCAGGCACTAATGAAAAACTGTTTTTT. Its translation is CASSVGPGTNEKLFF.

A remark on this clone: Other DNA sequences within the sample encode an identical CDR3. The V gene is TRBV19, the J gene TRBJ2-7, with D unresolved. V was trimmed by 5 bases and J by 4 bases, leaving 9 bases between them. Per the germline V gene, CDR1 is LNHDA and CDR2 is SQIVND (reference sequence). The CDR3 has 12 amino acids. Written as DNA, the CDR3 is TGTGCCAGTAGTCCGACTGGATACGAGCAGTACTTC. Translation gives CASSPTGYEQYF.

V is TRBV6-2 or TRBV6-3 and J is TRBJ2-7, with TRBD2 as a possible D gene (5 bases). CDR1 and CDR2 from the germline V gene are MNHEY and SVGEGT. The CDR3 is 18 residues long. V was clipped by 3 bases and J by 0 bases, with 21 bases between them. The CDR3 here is CASSYGSGYKRSSYEQYF. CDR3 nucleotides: TGTGCCAGCAGTTATGGGTCGGGGTACAAGAGGTCCTCCTACGAGCAGTACTTC.

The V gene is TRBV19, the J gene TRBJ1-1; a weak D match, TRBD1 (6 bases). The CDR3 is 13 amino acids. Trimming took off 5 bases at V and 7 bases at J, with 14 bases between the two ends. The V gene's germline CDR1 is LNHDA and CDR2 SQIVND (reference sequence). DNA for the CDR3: TGTGCCAGTAGTGCCGGGACACCAAATGAAGCTTTCTTT. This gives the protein CASSAGTPNEAFF.

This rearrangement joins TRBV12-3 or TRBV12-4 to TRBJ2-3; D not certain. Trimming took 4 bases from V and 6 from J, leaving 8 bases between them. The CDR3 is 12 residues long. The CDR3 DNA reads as TGTGCCAGCAGTTCTCCCCCGGATACGCAGTATTTT. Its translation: CASSSPPDTQYF.

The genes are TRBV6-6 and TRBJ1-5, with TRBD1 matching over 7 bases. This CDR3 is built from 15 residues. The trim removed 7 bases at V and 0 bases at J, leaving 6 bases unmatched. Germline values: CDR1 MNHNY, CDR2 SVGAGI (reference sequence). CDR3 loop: CASTRGQNSNQPQHF. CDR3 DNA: TGTGCCAGCACCCGGGGACAGAATAGCAATCAGCCCCAGCATTTT.

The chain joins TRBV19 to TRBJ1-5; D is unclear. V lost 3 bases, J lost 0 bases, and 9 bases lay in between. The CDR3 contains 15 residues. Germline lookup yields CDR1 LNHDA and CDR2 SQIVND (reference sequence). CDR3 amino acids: CASSMLAYSNQPQHF. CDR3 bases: TGTGCCAGTAGTATGTTAGCTTATAGCAATCAGCCCCAGCATTTT.

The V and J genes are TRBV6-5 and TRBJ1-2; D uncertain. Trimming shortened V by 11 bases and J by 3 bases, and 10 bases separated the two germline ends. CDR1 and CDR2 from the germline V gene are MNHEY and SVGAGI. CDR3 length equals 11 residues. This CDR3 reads CARRGDYGYTF. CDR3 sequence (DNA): TGTGCCCGCCGGGGTGACTATGGCTACACCTTC.

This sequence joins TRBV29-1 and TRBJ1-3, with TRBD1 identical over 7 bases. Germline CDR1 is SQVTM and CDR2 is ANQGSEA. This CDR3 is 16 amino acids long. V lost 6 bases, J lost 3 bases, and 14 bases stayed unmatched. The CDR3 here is CSVIKEGTAGGNTIYF. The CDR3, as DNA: TGCAGCGTCATAAAGGAGGGGACAGCGGGTGGAAACACCATATATTTT.

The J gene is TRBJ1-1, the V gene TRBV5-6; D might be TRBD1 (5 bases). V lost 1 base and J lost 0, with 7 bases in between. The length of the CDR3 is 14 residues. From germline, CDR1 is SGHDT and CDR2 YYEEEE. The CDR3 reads CASSLLGVNTEAFF. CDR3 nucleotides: TGTGCCAGCAGCTTGCTAGGGGTGAACACTGAAGCTTTCTTT.

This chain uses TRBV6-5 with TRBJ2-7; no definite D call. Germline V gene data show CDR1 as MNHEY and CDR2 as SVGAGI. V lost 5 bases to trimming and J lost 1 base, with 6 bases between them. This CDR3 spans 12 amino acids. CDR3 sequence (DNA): TGTGCCAGCAGTCCGCGATCCTACGAGCAGTACTTC. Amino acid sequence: CASSPRSYEQYF.

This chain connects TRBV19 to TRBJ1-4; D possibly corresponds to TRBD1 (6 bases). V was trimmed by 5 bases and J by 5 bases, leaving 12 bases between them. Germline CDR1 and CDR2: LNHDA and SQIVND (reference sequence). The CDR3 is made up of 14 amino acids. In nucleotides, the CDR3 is TGTGCCAGTAGTGGGGGGGCCCTAAATGAAAAACTGTTTTTT. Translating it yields CASSGGALNEKLFF. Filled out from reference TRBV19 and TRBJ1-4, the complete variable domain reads DGGITQSPKYLFRKEGQNVTLSCEQNLNHDAMYWYRQDPGQGLRLIYYSQIVNDFQKGDIAEGYSVSREKKESFPLTVTSAQKNPTAFYLCASSGGALNEKLFFGSGTQLSVL.

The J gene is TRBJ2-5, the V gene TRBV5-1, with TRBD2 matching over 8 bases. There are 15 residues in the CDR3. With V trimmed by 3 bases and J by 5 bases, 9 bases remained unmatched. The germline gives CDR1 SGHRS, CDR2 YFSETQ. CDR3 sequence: CASSSVTGGPETQYF. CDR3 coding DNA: TGCGCCAGCAGCTCTGTCACGGGGGGGCCCGAGACCCAGTACTTC.

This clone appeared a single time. This CDR3 is CASSNSHTDTQYF. For the CDR3, the DNA is TGTGCCAGTAGTAACAGCCACACAGATACGCAGTATTTT. This sequence joins TRBV19 and TRBJ2-3; D is unclear. Trimming shortened V by 4 bases and J by 2 bases, and 7 bases separated the two germline ends. The CDR3 extends over 13 amino acids. Germline V gene data show CDR1 as LNHDA and CDR2 as SQIVND (reference sequence).

CDR3 DNA sequence: TGTGCCACATACAGGGACGGGCATCAGCCCCAGCATTTT. Residues: CATYRDGHQPQHF. The gene calls are TRBV28 and TRBJ1-5, with D maybe TRBD1 (6 bases). The germline V gene encodes CDR1 MDHEN and CDR2 SYDVKM. Between the trimmed V and J ends, which lost 10 bases and 5 bases, there was a span of 15 bases. The CDR3 covers 13 residues.

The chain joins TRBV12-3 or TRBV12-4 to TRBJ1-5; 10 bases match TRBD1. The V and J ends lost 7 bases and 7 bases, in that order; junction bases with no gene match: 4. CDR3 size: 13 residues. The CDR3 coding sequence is TGTGCCAGCATCCGGACAGGGGGACAGCCCCAGCATTTT. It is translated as CASIRTGGQPQHF.

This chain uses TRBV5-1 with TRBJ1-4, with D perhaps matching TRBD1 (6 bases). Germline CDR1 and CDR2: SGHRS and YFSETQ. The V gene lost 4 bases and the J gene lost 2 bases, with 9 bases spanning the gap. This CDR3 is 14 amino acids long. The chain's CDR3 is CASSLRGTNEKLFF. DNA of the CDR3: TGCGCCAGCAGCCTAAGGGGGACTAATGAAAAACTGTTTTTT.

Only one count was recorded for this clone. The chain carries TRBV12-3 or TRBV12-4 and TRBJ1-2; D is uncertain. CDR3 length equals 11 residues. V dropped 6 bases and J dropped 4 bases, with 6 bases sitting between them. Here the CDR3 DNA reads TGTGCCAGCAGGGGAGGCTATGGCTACACCTTC. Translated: CASRGGYGYTF.

The CDR3 sequence is CASSSGRGSETQYF. The CDR3 DNA sequence: TGTGCCAGCAGCTCCGGGAGAGGGAGTGAGACCCAGTACTTC. The chain uses TRBV11-3 and TRBJ2-5; possibly TRBD2 for D (6 bases). The germline V gene has CDR1 SGHNT and CDR2 YENEEA. The CDR3 runs 14 residues. Trimming took off 4 bases at V and 5 bases at J, with 14 bases between the two ends.

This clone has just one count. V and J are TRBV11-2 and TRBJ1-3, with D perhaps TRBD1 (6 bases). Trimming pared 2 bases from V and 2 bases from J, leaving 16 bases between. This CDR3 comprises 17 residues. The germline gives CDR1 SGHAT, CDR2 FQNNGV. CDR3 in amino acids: CASSLNPRGGAGNTIYF. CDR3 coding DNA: TGTGCCAGCAGCTTAAACCCCCGGGGGGGCGCTGGAAACACCATATATTTT.

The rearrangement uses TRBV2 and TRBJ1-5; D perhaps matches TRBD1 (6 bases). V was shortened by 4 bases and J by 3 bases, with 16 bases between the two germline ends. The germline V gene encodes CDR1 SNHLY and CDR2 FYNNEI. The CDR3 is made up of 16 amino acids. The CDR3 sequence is CASSVGGGRDNQPQHF. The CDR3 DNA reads TGTGCCAGCAGTGTCGGGGGGGGCAGGGACAATCAGCCCCAGCATTTT.

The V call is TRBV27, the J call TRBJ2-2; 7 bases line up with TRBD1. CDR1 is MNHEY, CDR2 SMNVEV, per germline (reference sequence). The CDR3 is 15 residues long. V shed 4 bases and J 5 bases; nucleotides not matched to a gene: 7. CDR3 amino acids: CASSSRTGPTGELFF. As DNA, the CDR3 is TGTGCCAGCAGTTCGAGGACAGGTCCGACCGGGGAGCTGTTTTTT.

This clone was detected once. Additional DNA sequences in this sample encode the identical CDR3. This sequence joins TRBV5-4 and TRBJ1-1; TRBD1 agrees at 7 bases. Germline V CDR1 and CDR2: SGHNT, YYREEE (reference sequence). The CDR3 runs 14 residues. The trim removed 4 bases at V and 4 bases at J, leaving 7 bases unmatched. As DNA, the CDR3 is TGTGCCAGCAGCGGAGGGGGCGCGGGCACTGAAGCTTTCTTT. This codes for CASSGGGAGTEAFF.

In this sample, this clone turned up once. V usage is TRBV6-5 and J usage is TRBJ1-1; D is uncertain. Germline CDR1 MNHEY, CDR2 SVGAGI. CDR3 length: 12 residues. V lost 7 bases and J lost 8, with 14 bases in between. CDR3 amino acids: CASISSSREAFF. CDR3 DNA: TGTGCCAGCATAAGTAGCAGTAGGGAAGCTTTCTTT.

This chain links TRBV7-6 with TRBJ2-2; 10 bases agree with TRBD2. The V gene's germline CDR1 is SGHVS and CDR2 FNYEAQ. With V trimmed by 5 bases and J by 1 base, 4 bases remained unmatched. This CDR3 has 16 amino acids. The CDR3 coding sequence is TGTGCCAGCAGCAGAACTAGCGGGGAGAACACCGGGGAGCTGTTTTTT. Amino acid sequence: CASSRTSGENTGELFF. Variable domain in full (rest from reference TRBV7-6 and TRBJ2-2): GAGVSQSPRYKVTKRGQDVALRCDPISGHVSLYWYRQALGQGPEFLTYFNYEAQQDKSGLPNDRFSAERPEGSISTLTIQRTEQRDSAMYRCASSRTSGENTGELFFGEGSRLTVL.

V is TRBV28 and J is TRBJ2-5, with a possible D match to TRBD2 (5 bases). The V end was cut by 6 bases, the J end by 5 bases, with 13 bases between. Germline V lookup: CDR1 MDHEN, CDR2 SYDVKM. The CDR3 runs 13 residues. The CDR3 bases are TGTGCCAGCAGCCAAGGCGGGCGGGAGACCCAGTACTTC. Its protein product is CASSQGGRETQYF. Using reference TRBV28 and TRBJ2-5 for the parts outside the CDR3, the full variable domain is DVKVTQSSRYLVKRTGEKVFLECVQDMDHENMFWYRQDPGLGLRLIYFSYDVKMKEKGDIPEGYSVSREKKERFSLILESASTNQTSMYLCASSQGGRETQYFGPGTRLLVL.